This paragraph covers one TCR beta chain sequence. The antigen remains undetermined. The CDR3 loop spans 16 amino acids. The V gene end was trimmed by 7 bases and the J gene end by 8 bases; junction bases not matched to a gene: 19. CDR1 and CDR2 from the germline V gene are SQVTM and ANQGSEA. The PCR was carried out with 60 Vbeta primers and 13 Jbeta primers. The assay was immunoSEQ multiplex PCR, and TCRdb's table has in-frame clones only and misses some. This table has a few hundred thousand clones, roughly 91% appearing once. This sample was taken from a study of cytomegalovirus exposure and HLA in healthy donors. The study, taken as a whole, reports: The study flagged some 170 TCR beta chains as cytomegalovirus-associated. High specificity and sensitivity for cytomegalovirus status were reported for the classifier. Later, an analysis found that common viral pathogens appeared to be linked with several of the most significant clusters. One cluster of highly shared sequence variants probably arose as a sequencing artifact.

The sequence was obtained from a woman aged 18-29 years in good health and CMV-seronegative. The gene calls are TRBV29-1 and TRBJ2-3, with 9 bases that match TRBD2. What was sequenced was PBMCs. CDR3 sequence (DNA): TGCAGCGCACTAACGGGACTAGCTTTAATGAAAGCTACGCAGTATTTT. Protein product: CSALTGLALMKATQYF.